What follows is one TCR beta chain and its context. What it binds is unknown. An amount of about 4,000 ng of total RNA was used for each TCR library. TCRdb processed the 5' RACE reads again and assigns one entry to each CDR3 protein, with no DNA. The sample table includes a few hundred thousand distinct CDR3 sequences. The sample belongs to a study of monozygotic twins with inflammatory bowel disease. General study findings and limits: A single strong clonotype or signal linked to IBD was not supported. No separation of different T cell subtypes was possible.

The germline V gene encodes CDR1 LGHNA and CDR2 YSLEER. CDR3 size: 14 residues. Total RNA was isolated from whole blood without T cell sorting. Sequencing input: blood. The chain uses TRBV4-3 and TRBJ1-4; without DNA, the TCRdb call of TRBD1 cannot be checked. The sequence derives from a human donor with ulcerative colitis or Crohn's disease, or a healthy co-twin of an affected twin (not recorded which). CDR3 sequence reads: CASSHGTGEEKLFF.